A single sample is the source of the 10 T cell receptor beta chains below, sequenced in a study of blood T cell repertoires in COVID-19. The assay was immunoSEQ multiplex PCR, and TCRdb's table has in-frame clones only and misses some. The data contain some 220,000 clones, 70% to 90% of them seen just once; the ten biggest clones take up under 2.5%. Sequencing was carried out using peripheral blood. Receptors were obtained from a woman aged 70-85 years with COVID-19, enrolled during active disease.

The genes are TRBV6-6 and TRBJ2-7; 9 nucleotides match TRBD2. Germline assignment: CDR1 MNHNY and CDR2 SVGAGI (reference sequence). The CDR3 is 19 amino acids. The V segment lost 6 bases and the J segment 3 bases; nucleotides outside the gene matches: 21. This chain's CDR3 is CASSSRMGREGHPIYEQYF. The CDR3 DNA reads as TGTGCCAGCAGCTCTCGGATGGGGCGGGAGGGCCACCCAATCTACGAGCAGTACTTC.

The CDR3, as DNA: TGTGCCAGCAGTTACTCTAGGAACACCGGGGAGCTGTTTTTT. Encoded protein: CASSYSRNTGELFF. This chain joins TRBV6-5 and TRBJ2-2; unclear D gene. The CDR3 runs 14 residues. The germline V and J ends were trimmed by 0 bases and 1 base, with 3 bases remaining between them. The V gene's germline CDR1 is MNHEY and CDR2 SVGAGI.

The V gene is TRBV9, the J gene TRBJ2-7, with 7 bases matching TRBD1. Germline V CDR1 and CDR2: SGDLS, YYNGEE. The CDR3 loop spans 16 amino acids. Unmatched junction bases numbered 6, after V lost 0 bases and J lost 0 bases. The CDR3 sequence: CASSVGTGASSYEQYF. DNA for the CDR3: TGTGCCAGCAGCGTAGGCACAGGGGCTAGCTCCTACGAGCAGTACTTC.

The gene calls are TRBV7-2 and TRBJ1-3; weak D call: TRBD1 (5 bases). Trimming pared 4 bases from V and 4 bases from J, leaving 11 bases between. Germline lookup yields CDR1 SGHTA and CDR2 FQGNSA. The CDR3 covers 14 residues. The CDR3 bases are TGTGCCAGCAGCTCAAACTACAGGGGAAACACCATATATTTT. The encoded protein is CASSSNYRGNTIYF.

This chain links TRBV6-2 or TRBV6-3 with TRBJ2-7, with 9 bases fitting TRBD1. Trimming took 4 bases from V and 3 from J; bases not matched to a gene: 13. The CDR3 has 17 residues. CDR1 MNHEY and CDR2 SVGEGT come from the germline V gene. The CDR3 spells CASSFDPGTGSSYEQYF. CDR3 DNA sequence: TGTGCCAGCAGTTTTGACCCCGGGACAGGGTCCAGCTACGAGCAGTACTTC.

This chain links TRBV12-5 with TRBJ2-1, with D perhaps matching TRBD2 (6 bases). The CDR3 is made up of 12 amino acids. In germline, CDR1 is LGHNT, CDR2 FRNRAP. Trimming shortened V by 5 bases and J by 12 bases, and 14 bases separated the two germline ends. CDR3 amino acids: CASGPREPRQFF. The CDR3 nucleotides read TGTGCTAGTGGTCCCCGGGAGCCTCGGCAGTTCTTC.

CDR3 region: CASSPQGSTDTQYF. CDR3 nucleotide sequence: TGTGCCAGCAGCCCACAGGGTAGCACAGATACGCAGTATTTT. V gene TRBV27 combines with J gene TRBJ2-3; D possibly corresponds to TRBD1 (6 bases). The CDR3 loop spans 14 amino acids. Trimming removed 6 bases from V and 0 bases from J, with 10 bases in between. Per the germline V gene, CDR1 is MNHEY and CDR2 is SMNVEV (reference sequence).

This clone is a singleton in its sample. Other nucleotide sequences in the sample specify the same CDR3. This chain connects TRBV15 to TRBJ2-5, with a possible D match to TRBD2 (6 bases). V shed 0 bases and J shed 4 bases, with 9 bases lying between them. Germline CDR1 reads LNHNV; CDR2 reads YYDKDF (reference sequence). CDR3 length: 14 amino acids. CDR3 region: CATSRDWRGETQYF. CDR3 sequence (DNA): TGTGCCACCAGCAGAGATTGGCGGGGAGAGACCCAGTACTTC.

The rearrangement uses TRBV6-4 and TRBJ1-4; 7 nucleotides align to TRBD1. V shed 6 bases and J 7 bases; nucleotides not matched to a gene: 8. Germline CDR1 is MRHNA and CDR2 is SNTAGT. This CDR3 is 14 amino acids long. The CDR3 sequence is CASREQGPSEKLFF. The CDR3 DNA reads as TGTGCCAGCAGAGAACAGGGGCCAAGTGAAAAACTGTTTTTT.

The V call is TRBV5-1, the J call TRBJ1-4; 8 bases map to TRBD1. The V gene end was trimmed by 4 bases and the J gene end by 8 bases; junction bases not matched to a gene: 10. This CDR3 spans 15 amino acids. Germline values: CDR1 SGHRS, CDR2 YFSETQ. In nucleotides, the CDR3 is TGCGCCAGCAGCCCGGACAGGGACCCTTTGGAAAAACTGTTTTTT. The encoded protein is CASSPDRDPLEKLFF.